This entry lists 26 T cell receptor beta chains sequenced from one sample in a study of T cells in Graves' hyperthyroidism and ophthalmopathy. Researchers amplified the TCR beta CDR3 regions from RNA transcripts. The HTBI primer set drove a first-round RT-PCR of the TCR CDR3. TCRdb reprocessed the multiplex PCR reads with MiXCR, giving one entry per CDR3 protein. The repertoire includes hundreds of thousands of distinct CDR3 sequences, 11% to 15% of them detected once, and around 14% sits in the top ten. The source material was blood. The receptors shown here come from a woman aged 40 to 49 with Graves' hyperthyroidism.

The table lists this clonotype with a few counts. The rearrangement uses TRBV4-1 and TRBJ2-7, with 10 nucleotides matching TRBD2. Germline values: CDR1 MGHRA, CDR2 YSYEKL. The V segment lost 1 base and the J segment 7 bases; nucleotides outside the gene matches: 10. This CDR3 comprises 16 residues. The CDR3 region has the DNA TGCGCCAGCAGCCAAGTCGAGACTAGCGGGTATAGGGAGCAGTACTTC. This gives the protein CASSQVETSGYREQYF.

This clonotype was detected a few times. This chain uses TRBV11-2 with TRBJ1-6; 8 nucleotides match TRBD1. The CDR3 contains 15 residues. The germline V gene encodes CDR1 SGHAT and CDR2 FQNNGV. Trimming took 5 bases from V and 10 from J; bases not matched to a gene: 10. This CDR3 reads CASSQIGTGQSPLHF. The CDR3 coding sequence is TGTGCCAGCAGCCAAATCGGGACAGGACAATCACCCCTCCACTTT.

This clonotype has a handful of counts. The chain recombines TRBV10-2 with TRBJ2-2; a weak D match, TRBD2 (5 bases). The V gene's germline CDR1 is WSHSY and CDR2 SAAADI. The CDR3 is made up of 15 amino acids. V was pared by 0 bases and J by 5 bases, with 10 bases between. The CDR3 region is CASSESGVGTGELFF. For the CDR3, the DNA is TGCGCCAGCAGTGAGTCGGGAGTGGGAACCGGGGAGCTGTTTTTT.

This clonotype was observed at least ten times. This rearrangement joins TRBV20-1 to TRBJ2-1; D tentatively fits TRBD1 or TRBD2 (6 bases each). From germline, CDR1 is DFQATT and CDR2 SNEGSKA (reference sequence). V lost 0 bases and J 1 base, leaving 13 bases between the germline ends. This CDR3 comprises 16 residues. The CDR3: CSARDEGGGSYNEQFF. In nucleotides, the CDR3 is TGCAGTGCTAGAGATGAGGGGGGCGGTTCCTACAATGAGCAGTTCTTC.

The table lists this clonotype with many counts. The chain joins TRBV28 to TRBJ2-7; 10 bases are a match to TRBD1. Per the germline V gene, CDR1 is MDHEN and CDR2 is SYDVKM. The trim removed 1 base at V and 5 bases at J, leaving 5 bases unmatched. CDR3 size: 15 residues. CDR3 sequence: CASSLSTGGKDEQYF. CDR3 DNA sequence: TGTGCCAGCAGTTTATCGACAGGGGGCAAGGACGAGCAGTACTTC. Full variable domain (missing parts from reference TRBV28 and TRBJ2-7): DVKVTQSSRYLVKRTGEKVFLECVQDMDHENMFWYRQDPGLGLRLIYFSYDVKMKEKGDIPEGYSVSREKKERFSLILESASTNQTSMYLCASSLSTGGKDEQYFGPGTRLTVT.

The V call is TRBV6-2 or TRBV6-3, the J call TRBJ1-5, with TRBD1 matching 7 bases. Germline loops: CDR1 MNHEY, CDR2 SVGEGT. The CDR3 is made up of 16 amino acids. V dropped 5 bases and J dropped 3; count of bases not matched to a gene: 10. CDR3 protein: CASSDDRVGSNQPQHF. DNA of the CDR3: TGTGCCAGCAGTGACGACAGGGTAGGTTCCAATCAGCCCCAGCATTTT.

The rearrangement uses TRBV27 and TRBJ1-2, with D hard to call. Germline V gene data show CDR1 as MNHEY and CDR2 as SMNVEV (reference sequence). The CDR3 contains 13 residues. The ends were cut back, 6 bases at V and 5 bases at J, with 13 bases in the middle. This CDR3 is CASSRTATYGYTF. In nucleotides, the CDR3 is TGTGCCAGCAGCAGGACTGCTACTTATGGCTACACCTTC.

In its sample, this clonotype was seen a few times. V and J are TRBV24-1 and TRBJ2-5; D is possibly TRBD2 (5 bases). The CDR3 loop spans 15 amino acids. Germline V gives CDR1 KGHDR, CDR2 SFDVKD. Trimming removed 0 bases from V and 2 bases from J, with 9 bases in between. Written as DNA, the CDR3 is TGTGCCACCAGTGATTTGAAAGCGGATCAAGAGACCCAGTACTTC. The encoded protein is CATSDLKADQETQYF.

This clonotype occurred many times. V and J are TRBV5-1 and TRBJ2-2, with 12 bases matching TRBD2. CDR3 length: 18 residues. Looked up from germline, CDR1 is SGHRS and CDR2 is YFSETQ. V shed 2 bases and J 4 bases; nucleotides not matched to a gene: 9. CDR3 nucleotide sequence: TGCGCCAGCAGCTTTCCCAGACTAGCGGGAGATGGCACCGGGGAGCTGTTTTTT. Translated: CASSFPRLAGDGTGELFF. Using reference TRBV5-1 and TRBJ2-2 for the parts outside the CDR3, the full variable domain is KAGVTQTPRYLIKTRGQQVTLSCSPISGHRSVSWYQQTPGQGLQFLFEYFSETQRNKGNFPGRFSGRQFSNSRSEMNVSTLELGDSALYLCASSFPRLAGDGTGELFFGEGSRLTVL.

This chain links TRBV19 with TRBJ1-5, with 9 bases that match TRBD1. The CDR3 is 14 amino acids. The V gene end was trimmed by 6 bases and the J gene end by 4 bases; junction bases not matched to a gene: 4. The V gene's germline CDR1 is LNHDA and CDR2 SQIVND (reference sequence). CDR3 region: CASRGQGINQPQHF. In DNA form, the CDR3 reads TGTGCCAGTAGGGGACAGGGAATAAATCAGCCCCAGCATTTT.

This clonotype turned up a few times. This rearrangement joins TRBV28 to TRBJ2-3, with 9 bases fitting TRBD2. From germline, CDR1 is MDHEN and CDR2 SYDVKM. The CDR3 covers 14 residues. The V and J ends lost 8 bases and 0 bases, in that order; junction bases with no gene match: 3. CDR3 coding DNA: TGTGCCAGCGTTAGCGGGAGCAGCACAGATACGCAGTATTTT. Translation: CASVSGSSTDTQYF.

This clonotype was seen only a few times. The chain couples TRBV20-1 to TRBJ1-1; D may be TRBD1 (6 bases). From germline, CDR1 is DFQATT and CDR2 SNEGSKA (reference sequence). The CDR3 length is 16 residues. V was cut by 0 bases and J by 5 bases, with 19 bases left in between. This CDR3 is CSARDQRGGLGTEAFF. In DNA, the CDR3 is TGCAGTGCTAGAGACCAAAGGGGGGGGCTCGGTACTGAAGCTTTCTTT.

This clonotype was seen a few times. As DNA, the CDR3 is TGTGCCAGCAGCCAAGATGGAAAGGGGGAGACCCAGTACTTC. Protein: CASSQDGKGETQYF. This rearrangement joins TRBV4-2 to TRBJ2-5; maybe TRBD1 (5 bases). The germline CDR1 and CDR2 sequences are LGHNA and YNFKEQ. The V and J ends lost 0 bases and 5 bases respectively, with 10 bases between them. The CDR3 has 14 residues.

This clonotype was seen a handful of times. The V call is TRBV20-1, the J call TRBJ2-1, with D possibly matching TRBD1 (6 bases). Trimming stripped 3 bases from V and 2 bases from J, with 14 bases between. Germline V lookup: CDR1 DFQATT, CDR2 SNEGSKA (reference sequence). The CDR3 is 15 residues long. The CDR3 region is CSARVGRGPYNEQFF. The CDR3 bases are TGCAGTGCTAGGGTTGGCAGGGGCCCCTACAATGAGCAGTTCTTC.

This clonotype was observed at least ten times. The CDR3 is CASSSSREGAEQFF. CDR3 DNA: TGTGCCAGCTCATCTAGTCGGGAGGGGGCGGAGCAGTTCTTC. This rearrangement joins TRBV18 to TRBJ2-1; perhaps TRBD2 as D (8 bases). V was cut by 5 bases and J by 10 bases, with 18 bases left in between. Germline V gene data show CDR1 as KGHSH and CDR2 as LQKENI. The CDR3 length is 14 residues.

This clonotype was recorded at least ten times. The V call is TRBV6-2 or TRBV6-3, the J call TRBJ2-7; a possible D gene is TRBD1 (6 bases). Germline V CDR1 and CDR2: MNHEY, SVGEGT. This CDR3 region has 16 residues. The V and J ends lost 6 bases and 2 bases respectively, with 20 bases between them. As DNA, the CDR3 is TGTGCCAGCAGCGATCGGGGCAGGGGAGAAGCCTACGAGCAGTACTTC. It translates to CASSDRGRGEAYEQYF.

This clonotype was seen ten or more times. This rearrangement joins TRBV6-1 to TRBJ1-5; D gene unclear. Deletions cut 5 bases from V and 0 bases from J, with 5 bases between. This CDR3 spans 13 amino acids. Germline lookup yields CDR1 MNHNS and CDR2 SASEGT. The CDR3 region is CASSRFSNQPQHF. DNA for the CDR3: TGTGCCAGCAGTCGATTTAGCAATCAGCCCCAGCATTTT.

The sample holds a few counts of this clonotype. J is TRBJ2-2 and V is TRBV9, with D perhaps matching TRBD1 (6 bases). CDR1 is SGDLS, CDR2 YYNGEE, per germline. Deletions cut 2 bases from V and 0 bases from J, with 11 bases between. The CDR3 has 16 amino acids. As DNA, the CDR3 is TGTGCCAGCAGCGTTGCGGACAGCTCGAACACCGGGGAGCTGTTTTTT. This sequence encodes CASSVADSSNTGELFF.

V usage is TRBV3-1 and J usage is TRBJ2-2; D is tentatively TRBD1 or TRBD2 (5 bases each). The CDR3 extends over 15 amino acids. Germline V gene lookup returns CDR1 LGHDT and CDR2 YNNKEL (reference sequence). The V end lost 4 bases, the J end lost 5 bases, and 14 bases lay between the germline ends. The CDR3 region has the DNA TGTGCCAGCAGCCTCGGAAAGGGGAGAACCGGGGAGCTGTTTTTT. Protein: CASSLGKGRTGELFF.

The chain is built from TRBV20-1 and TRBJ1-2; D is perhaps TRBD1 (6 bases). The V and J ends lost 3 bases and 4 bases respectively, with 15 bases between them. CDR1 is DFQATT, CDR2 SNEGSKA, per germline (reference sequence). The length of the CDR3 is 14 residues. CDR3 coding DNA: TGCAGTGCTAGTCGGGGGGGCGCTGGCTATGGCTACACCTTC. Residues: CSASRGGAGYGYTF.

This chain links TRBV27 with TRBJ2-3; D is possibly TRBD1 (6 bases). Germline values: CDR1 MNHEY, CDR2 SMNVEV (reference sequence). This CDR3 is 14 amino acids long. Trimming removed 2 bases from V and 3 bases from J, with 9 bases in between. The CDR3 loop reads CASSLGGATDTQYF. The CDR3 bases are TGTGCCAGCAGTTTAGGGGGCGCGACAGATACGCAGTATTTT.

Comments on this clonotype: One junction end does not reproduce the germline sequence, and a read error may be involved. The CDR3 DNA follows: TGTGCCAGCTCACCACCGAGCGCAGATACGCGGTATTTT. This gives the protein CASSPPSADTRYF. The chain is built from TRBV18 and TRBJ2-3; no clear D gene. The CDR3 runs 13 residues. In germline, CDR1 is KGHSH, CDR2 LQKENI.

The chain joins TRBV5-1 to TRBJ2-1, with 10 bases matching TRBD2. CDR3 size: 17 residues. Losses at the gene ends were 0 bases for V and 0 bases for J; bases not matched to a gene: 3. Germline V gene lookup returns CDR1 SGHRS and CDR2 YFSETQ. CDR3 in amino acids: CASSLEASGSSYNEQFF. CDR3 nucleotides: TGCGCCAGCAGCTTGGAGGCTAGCGGGAGCTCCTACAATGAGCAGTTCTTC.

A word on this clonotype: Its ends do not fully match the called genes, so a read error is possible. The chain carries TRBV5-1 and TRBJ2-3, with TRBD2 identical over 8 bases. The V gene's germline CDR1 is SGHRS and CDR2 YFSETQ. The CDR3 loop spans 14 amino acids. Written as DNA, the CDR3 is TGCGCCAGCAGACGGGAGGGTGGCACAGATATGCAGTATTTT. As protein: CASRREGGTDMQYF.

This clonotype was seen more than once but under ten times. The V call is TRBV19, the J call TRBJ2-3; 8 bases are a match to TRBD2. After removal of 6 bases from V and 2 bases from J, the junction contained 4 bases not matched to a gene. The CDR3 covers 14 residues. Germline loops: CDR1 LNHDA, CDR2 SQIVND (reference sequence). CDR3 DNA sequence: TGTGCCAGTAGGACTAGCGACAACACAGATACGCAGTATTTT. Amino acids: CASRTSDNTDTQYF.

The chain is built from TRBV29-1 and TRBJ2-5; D unresolved. This CDR3 has 13 amino acids. Trimming shortened V by 7 bases and J by 1 base, and 13 bases separated the two germline ends. The germline V gene has CDR1 SQVTM and CDR2 ANQGSEA. CDR3 nucleotide sequence: TGCAGCGGCGCTTCAGCTAGCCAAGAGACCCAGTACTTC. This encodes CSGASASQETQYF.